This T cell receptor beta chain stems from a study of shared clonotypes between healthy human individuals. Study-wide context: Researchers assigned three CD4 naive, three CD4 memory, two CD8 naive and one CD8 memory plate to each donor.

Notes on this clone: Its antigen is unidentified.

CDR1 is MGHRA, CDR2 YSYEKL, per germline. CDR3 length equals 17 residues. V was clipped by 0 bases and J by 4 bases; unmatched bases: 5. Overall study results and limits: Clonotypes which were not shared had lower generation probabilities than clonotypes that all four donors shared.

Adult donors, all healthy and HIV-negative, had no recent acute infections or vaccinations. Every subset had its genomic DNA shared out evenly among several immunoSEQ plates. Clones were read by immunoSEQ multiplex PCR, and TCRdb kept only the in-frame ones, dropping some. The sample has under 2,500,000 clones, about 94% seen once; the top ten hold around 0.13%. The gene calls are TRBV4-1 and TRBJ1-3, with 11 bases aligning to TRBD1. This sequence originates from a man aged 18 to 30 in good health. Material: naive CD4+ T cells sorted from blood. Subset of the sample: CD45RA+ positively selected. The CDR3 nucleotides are TGCGCCAGCAGCCAAGATTCGGACAGGGGGCGAGGAAACACCATATATTTT. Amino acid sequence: CASSQDSDRGRGNTIYF.